The rows below give T cell receptor beta chains drawn from one sample of a study of blood T cell repertoires in COVID-19. The method was immunoSEQ multiplex PCR; TCRdb's version includes in-frame clones alone and lacks a portion of them. The sample gives about 230,000 clones, about 84% of which show up once; about 8% is in the top ten. Sequencing was carried out using peripheral blood. The source is a woman at least 80 years old with acute or convalescent COVID-19. Each CDR3 is given with its conserved first and last residue. D genes are given only for firm matches. Expanded clones get a size class; other rows say once, few or many, or leave the size out.

j_call | cdr3_length | clone_size | v_call | d_call | cdr3_aa | cdr3_nt
TRBJ1-1 | 15 | . | TRBV5-1 | TRBD1 | CASSSQGAANTEAFF | TGCGCCAGCAGCTCACAGGGGGCAGCGAACACTGAAGCTTTCTTT
TRBJ2-5 | 19 | . | TRBV6-1 | TRBD2 | CASSEETSGGPGGGETQYF | TGTGCCAGCAGTGAAGAAACTAGCGGGGGGCCAGGGGGCGGAGAGACCCAGTACTTC
TRBJ2-7 | 13 | . | TRBV5-4 | . | CASSPGGSYEQYF | TGTGCCAGCAGCCCCGGGGGCTCCTACGAGCAGTACTTC
TRBJ1-6 | 14 | . | TRBV9 | . | CASSVMLLGAPLHF | TGTGCCAGCAGCGTTATGTTGTTGGGCGCACCCCTCCACTTT
TRBJ1-5 | 15 | . | TRBV19 | TRBD1 | CASSPTGGTNQPQHF | TGTGCCAGTAGTCCGACAGGGGGCACCAATCAGCCCCAGCATTTT
TRBJ1-4 | 18 | . | TRBV28 | . | CASSFLQGLGSTNEKLFF | TGTGCCAGCAGTTTTCTTCAGGGGCTTGGGTCAACTAATGAAAAACTGTTTTTT
TRBJ1-1 | 13 | . | TRBV7-2 | . | CASSFGGDTEAFF | TGTGCCAGCAGCTTTGGAGGTGACACTGAAGCTTTCTTT
TRBJ1-4 | 13 | . | TRBV27 | . | CASSFSGFEKLFF | TGTGCCAGCAGTTTCTCAGGGTTTGAAAAACTGTTTTTT
TRBJ2-5 | 13 | . | TRBV5-6 | . | CASSLVTEETQYF | TGTGCCAGCAGCTTGGTCACTGAAGAGACCCAGTACTTC
TRBJ2-1 | 15 | . | TRBV10-1 | TRBD1 | CASSERGTGYNEQFF | TGCGCCAGCAGTGAGAGGGGGACAGGGTACAATGAGCAGTTCTTC
TRBJ1-2 | 13 | . | TRBV19 | TRBD1 | CASSTDRDGGYTF | TGTGCCAGTAGTACCGACAGGGATGGTGGCTACACCTTC
TRBJ2-5 | 11 | . | TRBV27 | . | CASSLGHREYF | TGTGCCAGCAGTTTAGGTCACCGGGAGTACTTC
TRBJ2-7 | 14 | . | TRBV7-3 | . | CASSPQGGRYEQYF | TGTGCCAGCAGCCCCCAGGGTGGGAGGTACGAGCAGTACTTC
TRBJ1-6 | 17 | . | TRBV7-8 | . | CASSLAEIVRLNSPLHF | TGTGCCAGCAGCTTAGCCGAAATCGTCAGACTTAATTCACCCCTCCACTTT
TRBJ2-3 | 15 | . | TRBV9 | TRBD2 | CASSPTSGSTDTQYF | TGTGCCAGCAGCCCGACTAGCGGTAGCACAGATACGCAGTATTTT
TRBJ2-1 | 13 | . | TRBV5-1 | . | CASSFTQRNEQFF | TGCGCCAGCAGCTTCACCCAGCGGAATGAGCAGTTCTTC
TRBJ2-5 | 15 | . | TRBV11-2 | TRBD2 | CASSPVIAGRETQYF | TGTGCCAGCAGCCCGGTGATAGCGGGAAGGGAGACCCAGTACTTC
TRBJ1-1 | 14 | . | TRBV19 | . | CASSIQGESTEAFF | TGTGCCAGTAGTATACAGGGTGAATCTACTGAAGCTTTCTTT
TRBJ1-6 | 15 | . | TRBV7-9 | TRBD1 | CASSWEGQANSPLHF | TGTGCCAGCAGCTGGGAGGGACAGGCGAATTCACCCCTCCACTTT
TRBJ2-3 | 14 | once | TRBV7-2 | TRBD2 | CASSSQTSSGTQYF | TGTGCCAGCAGCTCCCAGACTAGCTCGGGTACGCAGTATTTT
TRBJ1-5 | 15 | . | TRBV19 | . | CASTPLSGENQPQHF | TGTGCCAGTACCCCCTTATCAGGGGAGAATCAGCCCCAGCATTTT
TRBJ1-6 | 14 | once | TRBV5-1 | . | CASSLETGNSPLHF | TGCGCCAGCAGCTTGGAGACAGGCAATTCACCCCTCCACTTT
TRBJ2-5 | 12 | . | TRBV29-1 | TRBD1 | CSGGTGGETQYF | TGCAGCGGTGGGACAGGGGGTGAGACCCAGTACTTC
TRBJ1-1 | 13 | . | TRBV19 | . | CASSTRENTEAFF | TGTGCCAGTAGTACCAGGGAGAACACTGAAGCTTTCTTT
TRBJ1-2 | 13 | . | TRBV2 | . | CAINRLVDYGYTF | TGTGCCATCAATAGACTGGTGGACTATGGCTACACCTTC
TRBJ2-7 | 15 | . | TRBV5-5 | TRBD1 | CASSLRGTALDEQYF | TGTGCCAGCAGCTTGCGTGGGACAGCCCTCGACGAGCAGTACTTC
TRBJ2-5 | 13 | . | TRBV7-3 | TRBD1 | CASSRQGWETQYF | TGTGCCAGCAGCCGACAGGGATGGGAGACCCAGTACTTC
TRBJ1-4 | 14 | . | TRBV12-5 | . | CASGLQGTNEKLFF | TGTGCTAGTGGTTTGCAGGGAACTAATGAAAAACTGTTTTTT
TRBJ2-2 | 12 | many | TRBV29-1 | . | CSVPGAVGELFF | TGCAGCGTTCCAGGGGCGGTCGGGGAGCTGTTTTTT
TRBJ2-2 | 18 | . | TRBV5-1 | TRBD1 | CASSLDPGQMMGSGELFF | TGCGCCAGCAGCTTGGATCCGGGACAGATGATGGGATCCGGGGAGCTGTTTTTT
TRBJ2-7 | 16 | . | TRBV6-5 | . | CASSSPRSGADYEQYF | TGTGCCAGCAGTTCACCTAGATCGGGAGCGGACTACGAGCAGTACTTC
TRBJ2-6 | 16 | . | TRBV24-1 | . | CATSDSWGAGANVLTF | TGTGCCACCAGTGATTCTTGGGGAGCCGGGGCCAACGTCCTGACTTTC
TRBJ1-1 | 16 | . | TRBV15 | . | CATSRGAAGSNTEAFF | TGTGCCACCAGCAGAGGGGCCGCCGGATCGAACACTGAAGCTTTCTTT
TRBJ1-2 | 16 | . | TRBV5-1 | . | CASSLPASQGNYGYTF | TGCGCCAGCAGCTTGCCCGCCTCTCAGGGAAACTATGGCTACACCTTC
TRBJ2-7 | 14 | . | TRBV5-1 | . | CASSSSGDPYEQYF | TGCGCCAGCAGCTCCTCAGGGGATCCCTACGAGCAGTACTTC
TRBJ1-1 | 14 | . | TRBV29-1 | TRBD1 | CSVNRDRTNTEAFF | TGCAGCGTTAATCGGGACAGGACGAACACTGAAGCTTTCTTT
TRBJ2-4 | 16 | . | TRBV2 | . | CASSDGISLAKNIQYF | TGTGCCAGCAGTGACGGTATTAGTCTGGCCAAAAACATTCAGTACTTC
TRBJ2-1 | 16 | . | TRBV10-3 | TRBD2 | CAISPYSGVSYNEQFF | TGTGCCATCAGTCCCTATAGCGGGGTCTCCTACAATGAGCAGTTCTTC
TRBJ2-2 | 14 | . | TRBV28 | . | CASAPRRGGGELFF | TGTGCCAGCGCTCCCAGGCGGGGAGGCGGGGAGCTGTTTTTT
TRBJ2-1 | 15 | . | TRBV14 | TRBD2 | CASSQDLASGGGQFF | TGTGCCAGCAGCCAAGATTTGGCTAGCGGGGGGGGGCAGTTCTTC
TRBJ2-1 | 12 | few | TRBV30 | TRBD1 | CARGQAYNEQFF | TGTGCTCGGGGACAGGCGTACAATGAGCAGTTCTTC
TRBJ1-1 | 17 | . | TRBV20-1 | TRBD1 | CSASGYSTGGMYTEAFF | TGCAGTGCTAGTGGATACTCAACAGGGGGCATGTACACTGAAGCTTTCTTT
TRBJ2-5 | 16 | once | TRBV5-1 | TRBD2 | CASSLGGLAGQETQYF | TGCGCCAGCAGCTTGGGGGGACTAGCGGGGCAAGAGACCCAGTACTTC
TRBJ2-7 | 16 | . | TRBV19 | . | CASSPLGQGGIYEQYF | TGTGCCAGTAGCCCTCTAGGGCAGGGGGGAATCTACGAGCAGTACTTC
TRBJ1-2 | 14 | . | TRBV27 | . | CASTAGGGAYGYTF | TGTGCCAGCACTGCGGGCGGAGGAGCCTATGGCTACACCTTC
TRBJ2-1 | 20 | . | TRBV3-1/TRBV3-2 | TRBD2 | CASSQFTSGRYRGPSDEQFF | TGTGCCAGCAGCCAATTCACTAGCGGGAGGTACCGCGGTCCCTCTGATGAGCAGTTCTTC
TRBJ1-4 | 13 | . | TRBV5-1 | TRBD1 | CASSPGTAEKLFF | TGCGCCAGCAGCCCCGGGACAGCTGAAAAACTGTTTTTT
TRBJ2-1 | 16 | . | TRBV9 | TRBD2 | CASSVLPTSGIDEQFF | TGTGCCAGCAGCGTACTGCCGACTAGCGGGATCGATGAGCAGTTCTTC